The sequence of this T cell receptor beta chain was determined in a study of blood T cells in healthy people across ages. Whole-study findings and limits: PBMC samples, being unsorted, prevented any conclusive comparison of naive and antigen-experienced cells.

The second PCR ran about 6 to 11 cycles with a sample-barcoded 5' primer and J-beta primers. Researchers report that a template-switch adaptor with 12 random nucleotides tagged each cDNA molecule. TCRdb analysed the 5' RACE reads with MiXCR anew, one entry per CDR3 protein. The sample lists about 1.1 million distinct CDR3 sequences, 30% to 40% occurring once. This clonotype was seen more than once but under ten times. Its antigen is undetermined. Material for sequencing was blood. The sequence came from a young man in good health.

The CDR3 nucleotides are TGTGCCAGCAGCTTAGTTTCCAGACCTAGCACAGATACGCAGTATTTT. This sequence encodes CASSLVSRPSTDTQYF. The rearrangement joins TRBV7-9 to TRBJ2-3; the D is unclear. This CDR3 region has 16 residues. CDR1 and CDR2 from the germline V gene are SEHNR and FQNEAQ (reference sequence). V dropped 1 base and J dropped 0 bases, with 11 bases sitting between them.